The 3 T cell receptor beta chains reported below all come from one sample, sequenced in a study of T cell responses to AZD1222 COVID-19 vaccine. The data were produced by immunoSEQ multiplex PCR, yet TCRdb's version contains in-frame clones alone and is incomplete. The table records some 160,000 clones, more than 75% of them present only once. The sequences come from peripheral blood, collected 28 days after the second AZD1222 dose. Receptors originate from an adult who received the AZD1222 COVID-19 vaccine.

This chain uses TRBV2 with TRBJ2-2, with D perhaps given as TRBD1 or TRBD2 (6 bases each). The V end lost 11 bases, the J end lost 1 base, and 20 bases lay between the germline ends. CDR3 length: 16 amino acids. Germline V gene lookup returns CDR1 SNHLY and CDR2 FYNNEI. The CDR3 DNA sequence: TGTGCCGGACGGGGGCAGCCCGAGATGAACACCGGGGAGCTGTTTTTT. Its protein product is CAGRGQPEMNTGELFF.

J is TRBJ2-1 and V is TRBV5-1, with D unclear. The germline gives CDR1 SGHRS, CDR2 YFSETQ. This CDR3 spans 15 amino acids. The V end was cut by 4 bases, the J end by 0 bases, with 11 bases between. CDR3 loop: CASSPGLRSYNEQFF. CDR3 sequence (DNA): TGCGCCAGCAGCCCCGGGCTCCGCTCCTACAATGAGCAGTTCTTC.

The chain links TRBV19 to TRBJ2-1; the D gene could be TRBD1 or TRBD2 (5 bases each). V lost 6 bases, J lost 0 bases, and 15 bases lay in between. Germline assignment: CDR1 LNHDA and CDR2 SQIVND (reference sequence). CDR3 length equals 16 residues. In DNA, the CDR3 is TGTGCCAGTAGGGGGACCACCGTGAGCTCCTACAATGAGCAGTTCTTC. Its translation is CASRGTTVSSYNEQFF.